Below, 24 T cell receptor beta chains from the same sample are listed, as sequenced in a study of long-term antiretroviral therapy in people with HIV. The assay, immunoSEQ v3.0, was run at survey level. Sequencing was performed with immunoSEQ multiplex PCR; in TCRdb, only in-frame clones are kept and a portion is missing. The table includes fewer than 40,000 clones, about 90% detected once. The sample consisted of unsorted PBMCs, taken 1.2 years after starting antiretroviral therapy. The receptor source for this set is a woman in her forties or fifties with HIV.

The CDR3 loop is CASSNVMGTGLIEQYF. DNA for the CDR3: TGTGCCAGCAGCAATGTAATGGGTACAGGATTGATCGAGCAGTACTTC. The chain uses TRBV7-2 and TRBJ2-7; the D gene is possibly TRBD1 (5 bases). Germline lookup yields CDR1 SGHTA and CDR2 FQGNSA. This CDR3 is 16 amino acids long. V was cut by 5 bases and J by 6 bases, with 23 bases left in between.

The V call is TRBV15, the J call TRBJ1-5; 7 bases agree with TRBD1. With V trimmed by 0 bases and J by 6 bases, 5 bases remained unmatched. Germline values: CDR1 LNHNV, CDR2 YYDKDF (reference sequence). CDR3 length: 15 residues. The CDR3 reads CATSRDDRVGQPQHF. As DNA, the CDR3 is TGTGCCACCAGCAGAGATGACAGGGTCGGTCAGCCCCAGCATTTT.

This clone was observed a few times. This chain uses TRBV5-4 with TRBJ1-4; perhaps TRBD1 as D (5 bases). There are 14 residues in the CDR3. CDR1 and CDR2 from the germline V gene are SGHNT and YYREEE (reference sequence). V was clipped by 3 bases and J by 5 bases, with 11 bases between them. The CDR3 region has the DNA TGTGCCAGCAGCTCAGGGACCTTGAATGAAAAACTGTTTTTT. Translating it yields CASSSGTLNEKLFF.

The CDR3 bases are TGTGCCAGCAGCTCCTCGCCTCGACAGGGGACACAAGAGACCCAGTACTTC. Protein sequence: CASSSSPRQGTQETQYF. This chain uses TRBV9 with TRBJ2-5; 8 bases align to TRBD1. The CDR3 consists of 17 residues. Germline values: CDR1 SGDLS, CDR2 YYNGEE. With V trimmed by 4 bases and J by 2 bases, 13 bases remained unmatched.

The V gene is TRBV18, the J gene TRBJ2-5; the D is unclear. V lost 3 bases, J lost 0 bases, and 5 bases lay in between. The CDR3 contains 13 residues. Per germline, CDR1 KGHSH and CDR2 LQKENI. The CDR3 loop is CASSPGYQETQYF. In DNA form, the CDR3 reads TGTGCCAGCTCACCCGGGTACCAAGAGACCCAGTACTTC. Looking up the rest from reference TRBV18 and TRBJ2-5 gives the full variable domain: NAGVMQNPRHLVRRRGQEARLRCSPMKGHSHVYWYRQLPEEGLKFMVYLQKENIIDESGMPKERFSAEFPKEGPSILRIQQVVRGDSAAYFCASSPGYQETQYFGPGTRLLVL.

V is TRBV6-5 and J is TRBJ1-2; tentatively, D is TRBD1 (5 bases). V lost 2 bases and J 8 bases, leaving 15 bases between the germline ends. CDR1 is MNHEY and CDR2 is SVGAGI in the germline V gene. The CDR3 consists of 14 residues. Here the CDR3 DNA reads TGTGCCAGCAGTTACGCCGACAGACGCGGAGGCTACACCTTC. Its translation is CASSYADRRGGYTF.

The J gene is TRBJ2-3, the V gene TRBV18; D gene uncertain. V was pared by 1 base and J by 4 bases, with 15 bases between. The CDR3 is made up of 16 amino acids. Germline V gene sequence: CDR1 KGHSH, CDR2 LQKENI. The CDR3 nucleotides read TGTGCCAGCTCACCACAGTATGGATCATCGGCAGATACGCAGTATTTT. Translating gives CASSPQYGSSADTQYF.

The chain couples TRBV6-6 to TRBJ1-1; 8 bases align to TRBD1. This CDR3 is built from 13 residues. Per the germline V gene, CDR1 is MNHNY and CDR2 is SVGAGI (reference sequence). V gave up 11 bases and J gave up 0 bases; unmatched junction bases: 5. The CDR3 sequence is CAVNRGVNTEAFF. CDR3 nucleotides: TGTGCCGTAAACAGGGGGGTGAACACTGAAGCTTTCTTT.

The chain couples TRBV5-6 to TRBJ2-3; 7 bases are shared with TRBD2. Germline V CDR1 and CDR2: SGHDT, YYEEEE. The CDR3 consists of 15 residues. V dropped 3 bases and J dropped 1; count of bases not matched to a gene: 5. The CDR3: CASSWTSPGTDTQYF. The CDR3 DNA sequence: TGTGCCAGCAGCTGGACTAGTCCCGGCACAGATACGCAGTATTTT.

This clone has only one observation. V is TRBV7-2 and J is TRBJ2-6, with D possibly being TRBD2 (6 bases). The CDR3 is made up of 16 amino acids. Trimming cost V 2 bases and J 13 bases, with 21 bases left between them. Germline assignment: CDR1 SGHTA and CDR2 FQGNSA. CDR3 protein: CASSLLGGSLGLVLTF. In DNA form, the CDR3 reads TGTGCCAGCAGCTTATTGGGGGGTAGTTTAGGATTAGTCCTGACTTTC.

The chain carries TRBV7-8 and TRBJ2-7; a possible D gene is TRBD2 (7 bases). The CDR3 contains 15 residues. Deletions cut 2 bases from V and 4 bases from J, with 15 bases between. The V gene's germline CDR1 is SGHVS and CDR2 FQNEAQ. The CDR3 DNA sequence: TGTGCCAGCAGCTTAAGGGGGGGGTCGAGGTACGAGCAGTACTTC. This sequence encodes CASSLRGGSRYEQYF.

The DNA for the CDR3 is TGTGCCATCAGTGAGCGGACGGGAAGCCAAAGGACCTATGGCTACACCTTC. It codes for CAISERTGSQRTYGYTF. J is TRBJ1-2 and V is TRBV10-3, with D uncertain. This CDR3 has 17 residues. Germline-derived CDR1 and CDR2 are ENHRY and SYGVKD. V was pared by 2 bases and J by 4 bases, with 20 bases between.

This chain joins TRBV15 and TRBJ2-7; tentatively, D is TRBD1 or TRBD2 (6 bases each). CDR1 is LNHNV, CDR2 YYDKDF, per germline (reference sequence). V was cut by 0 bases and J by 3 bases, with 21 bases left in between. The CDR3 extends over 18 amino acids. CDR3 amino acids: CATSRDRWGDTYYYEQYF. The CDR3 DNA is TGTGCCACCAGCAGAGACCGCTGGGGGGACACCTACTACTACGAGCAGTACTTC.

V gene TRBV4-2 combines with J gene TRBJ2-2; TRBD2 aligns across 11 bases. Germline V gene data show CDR1 as LGHNA and CDR2 as YNFKEQ. The CDR3 is 19 residues long. With V trimmed by 0 bases and J by 4 bases, 10 bases remained unmatched. CDR3 sequence: CASSQDSASGGRGTGELFF. Here the CDR3 DNA reads TGTGCCAGCAGCCAAGATAGCGCTAGCGGGGGGCGTGGCACCGGGGAGCTGTTTTTT.

The CDR3 region is CASSLAEDRGLYTEAFF. CDR3 DNA sequence: TGTGCCAGCAGCTTGGCCGAAGACAGGGGGCTGTACACTGAAGCTTTCTTT. V is TRBV5-8 and J is TRBJ1-1; 10 positions match TRBD1. Germline V gene sequence: CDR1 SGHTS, CDR2 YDEGEE. Trimming cost V 0 bases and J 3 bases; bases outside gene matches: 8. There are 17 residues in the CDR3.

The CDR3 bases are TGTGCCAGCAGCTTAGTGGCTACTAGCGGGGGCCCAGATACGCAGTATTTT. Protein product: CASSLVATSGGPDTQYF. V gene TRBV11-2 combines with J gene TRBJ2-3, with 11 bases lining up with TRBD2. CDR1 and CDR2 (germline): SGHAT, FQNNGV. Trimming removed 1 base from V and 4 bases from J; junction bases left unmatched: 7. The CDR3 loop spans 17 amino acids.

The chain is built from TRBV5-5 and TRBJ1-2; D is perhaps TRBD1 (5 bases). V was trimmed by 2 bases and J by 2 bases, leaving 16 bases between them. The length of the CDR3 is 16 residues. Per the germline V gene, CDR1 is SGHKS and CDR2 is YYEKEE (reference sequence). The CDR3 coding sequence is TGTGCCAGCAGCTTAGCCCCTCGGGGGGTGAACTATGGCTACACCTTC. Residues: CASSLAPRGVNYGYTF.

This sequence joins TRBV21-1 and TRBJ1-5. TRBV21-1 is given as a pseudogene. CDR3 size: 14 residues. The CDR3 loop is CASSKGTADQPQHF. As DNA, the CDR3 is TGTGCCAGCAGCAAGGGAACTGCCGATCAGCCCCAGCATTTT.

V and J are TRBV7-2 and TRBJ2-1; TRBD2 might be the D (6 bases). CDR3 length equals 15 residues. Trimming left V 5 bases short and J 3 bases short, with 14 bases between. Per the germline V gene, CDR1 is SGHTA and CDR2 is FQGNSA. CDR3 nucleotide sequence: TGTGCCAGCAGCCCCCGGGCGGGGAGCTACAATGAGCAGTTCTTC. Translating gives CASSPRAGSYNEQFF.

This clone was found once. This rearrangement joins TRBV6-5 to TRBJ2-7; either TRBD1 or TRBD2 may supply D (5 bases each). The CDR3 spans 16 residues. CDR1 and CDR2 (germline): MNHEY, SVGAGI. The germline V and J ends were trimmed by 0 bases and 3 bases, with 15 bases remaining between them. This CDR3 reads CASSYSNRPGLYEQYF. The CDR3 nucleotides read TGTGCCAGCAGTTACTCGAACAGACCGGGGCTCTACGAGCAGTACTTC.

This clone was counted a single time. The rearrangement links TRBV5-4 to TRBJ1-2; weak D call: TRBD1 (6 bases). The germline V and J ends were trimmed by 4 bases and 3 bases, with 10 bases remaining between them. Germline V lookup: CDR1 SGHNT, CDR2 YYREEE (reference sequence). CDR3 size: 13 residues. The CDR3 protein is CASSPSGDYGYTF. Written as DNA, the CDR3 is TGTGCCAGCAGCCCCTCAGGGGACTATGGCTACACCTTC. Complete variable domain (other parts from reference TRBV5-4 and TRBJ1-2): ETGVTQSPTHLIKTRGQQVTLRCSSQSGHNTVSWYQQALGQGPQFIFQYYREEENGRGNFPPRFSGLQFPNYSSELNVNALELDDSALYLCASSPSGDYGYTFGSGTRLTVV.

The chain carries TRBV6-6 and TRBJ1-5; TRBD1 matches 8 bases. Germline values: CDR1 MNHNY, CDR2 SVGAGI (reference sequence). The CDR3 is made up of 15 amino acids. V lost 11 bases, J lost 6 bases, and 15 bases stayed unmatched. The DNA for the CDR3 is TGTGCCGGGGCTCAGACAGGGGATTTGCGTCAGCCCCAGCATTTT. This translates into CAGAQTGDLRQPQHF.

J is TRBJ2-1 and V is TRBV30, with 8 nucleotides matching TRBD2. The V gene's germline CDR1 is GTSNPN and CDR2 SVGIG (reference sequence). CDR3 length: 13 amino acids. The trim removed 2 bases at V and 6 bases at J, leaving 3 bases unmatched. CDR3 loop: CAWSLAGFNEQFF. The CDR3 DNA is TGTGCCTGGAGTTTAGCGGGGTTCAATGAGCAGTTCTTC.

The chain uses TRBV19 and TRBJ1-6, with TRBD1 as a possible D gene (5 bases). V shed 1 base and J shed 7 bases, with 14 bases lying between them. The CDR3 runs 16 residues. The germline gives CDR1 LNHDA, CDR2 SQIVND (reference sequence). The CDR3 DNA is TGTGCCAGTAGTATAGTTAGGGGCAGAACAAATTCACCCCTCCACTTT. It is translated as CASSIVRGRTNSPLHF.